The T cell receptor beta chain under discussion was sequenced for a study of cytomegalovirus exposure and HLA in healthy donors. Overall study findings and caveats: Upon later analysis, HLA-associated TCR beta chains proved more clonally expanded than other, equally common chains. Published work reported that the classifier diagnosed cytomegalovirus status with high specificity and sensitivity. Among the CMV-associated chains, three were confirmed in vitro as specific for CMV antigens. The productive fraction for most TCR beta V segments was about 87% or about 30% in an earlier analysis.

The CDR3 length is 12 residues. From germline, CDR1 is SGHTA and CDR2 FQGNSA. V gave up 7 bases and J gave up 4 bases, with 8 bases separating them. About this clone: Its antigen is not known.

13 Jbeta primers and 60 Vbeta primers were used for the PCR. Sequencing used immunoSEQ multiplex PCR; TCRdb keeps in-frame clones, though not all of them. In the table there are approximately 110,000 clones, about four fifths of which are singletons. The sequenced sample consisted of PBMCs. The chain couples TRBV7-2 to TRBJ2-1; maybe TRBD1 (5 bases). The clonotype comes from a man aged 30-40 years in good health and CMV-seropositive. CDR3 in DNA: TGTGCCAGCATCCAGGGATACAATGAGCAGTTCTTC. Encoded protein: CASIQGYNEQFF.